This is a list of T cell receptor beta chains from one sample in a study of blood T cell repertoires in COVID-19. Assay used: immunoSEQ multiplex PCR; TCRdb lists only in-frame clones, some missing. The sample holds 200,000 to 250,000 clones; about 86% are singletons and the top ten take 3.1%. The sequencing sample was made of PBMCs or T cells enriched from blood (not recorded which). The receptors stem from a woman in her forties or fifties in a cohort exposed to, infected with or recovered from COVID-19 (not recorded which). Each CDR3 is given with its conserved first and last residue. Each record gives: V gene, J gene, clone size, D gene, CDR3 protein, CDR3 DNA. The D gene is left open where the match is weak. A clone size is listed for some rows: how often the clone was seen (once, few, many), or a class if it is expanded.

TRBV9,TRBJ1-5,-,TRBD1,CASSRGQRYNQPQHF,TGTGCCAGCAGCCGGGGACAGAGATACAATCAGCCCCAGCATTTT
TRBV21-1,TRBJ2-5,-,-,CASSQSNGLAGEETQYF,TGTGCCAGCAGCCAGTCTAACGGACTAGCGGGGGAAGAGACCCAGTACTTC
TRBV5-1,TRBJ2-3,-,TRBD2,CASRGVSGGSTQYF,TGCGCCAGCAGAGGGGTTAGCGGGGGCTCTACGCAGTATTTT
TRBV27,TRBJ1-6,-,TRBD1,CASSLDRGTDSPLHF,TGTGCCAGCAGTTTGGACAGGGGGACGGATTCACCCCTCCACTTT
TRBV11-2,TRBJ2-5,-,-,CASSLVPPPQETQYF,TGTGCCAGCAGCTTAGTCCCCCCCCCTCAAGAGACCCAGTACTTC
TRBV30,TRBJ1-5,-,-,CAWRQPPGVGASNQPQHF,TGTGCCTGGAGGCAGCCCCCTGGGGTGGGGGCGAGCAATCAGCCCCAGCATTTT
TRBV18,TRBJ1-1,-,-,CASSQTTPQNTEAFF,TGTGCCAGCTCACAAACGACACCACAAAACACTGAAGCTTTCTTT
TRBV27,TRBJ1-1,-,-,CASSLRQGLNTEAFF,TGTGCCAGCAGTTTAAGGCAGGGATTGAACACTGAAGCTTTCTTT
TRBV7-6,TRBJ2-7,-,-,CASSSGLLSYEQYF,TGTGCCAGCAGCTCTGGACTTCTATCCTACGAGCAGTACTTC
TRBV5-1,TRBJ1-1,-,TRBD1,CASSTGTVDEAFF,TGCGCCAGCAGCACCGGGACAGTTGATGAAGCTTTCTTT
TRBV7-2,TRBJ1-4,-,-,CASSLGRQEKLFF,TGTGCCAGCAGCTTGGGGCGACAGGAAAAACTGTTTTTT
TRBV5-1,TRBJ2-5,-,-,CASSSPGMETQYF,TGCGCCAGCAGCTCGCCAGGGATGGAGACCCAGTACTTC
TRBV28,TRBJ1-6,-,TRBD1,CASSFAGQGNSPLHF,TGTGCCAGCAGTTTCGCGGGACAGGGCAATTCACCCCTCCACTTT
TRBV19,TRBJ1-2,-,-,CASSIVGDYGYTF,TGTGCCAGTAGTATAGTAGGGGACTATGGCTACACCTTC
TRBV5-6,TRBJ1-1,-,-,CASFSILLAGEAFF,TGTGCCAGCTTTAGTATATTGTTGGCGGGTGAAGCTTTCTTT
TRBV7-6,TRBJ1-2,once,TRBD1,CASSFRGDRGLYGYTF,TGTGCCAGCAGCTTTAGAGGGGACAGGGGACTATATGGCTACACCTTC
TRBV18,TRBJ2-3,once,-,CASSPTRTTFADTQYF,TGTGCCAGCTCACCCACCAGGACTACCTTCGCAGATACGCAGTATTTT
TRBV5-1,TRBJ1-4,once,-,CASSLVGGKGGNEKLFF,TGCGCCAGCAGCTTGGTTGGGGGGAAAGGTGGGAACGAAAAACTGTTTTTT
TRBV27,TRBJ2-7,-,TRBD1,CASSWGTGYEQYF,TGTGCCAGCAGTTGGGGGACAGGGTACGAGCAGTACTTC
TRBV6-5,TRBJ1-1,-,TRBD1,CASRSGGIGAEAFF,TGTGCCAGCAGATCAGGGGGCATCGGGGCTGAAGCTTTCTTT
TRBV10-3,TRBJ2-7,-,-,CAISESVLWIADYEQYF,TGTGCCATCAGTGAGTCAGTCTTGTGGATAGCGGACTACGAGCAGTACTTC
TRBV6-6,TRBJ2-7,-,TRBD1,CASTPPVGQGKYEQYF,TGTGCCAGCACCCCCCCCGTCGGACAGGGCAAATACGAGCAGTACTTC
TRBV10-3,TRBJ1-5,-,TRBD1,CAISPGTGHDQPQHF,TGTGCCATCAGTCCCGGGACAGGGCACGATCAGCCCCAGCATTTT
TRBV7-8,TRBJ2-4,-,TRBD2,CASSTGGKNIQYF,TGTGCCAGCAGCACGGGGGGCAAAAACATTCAGTACTTC
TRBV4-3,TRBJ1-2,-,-,CASSATGIINYGYTF,TGCGCCAGCAGTGCAACGGGGATTATCAACTATGGCTACACCTTC
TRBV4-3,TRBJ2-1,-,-,CASSGLWGGGLYNEQFF,TGCGCCAGCAGCGGACTGTGGGGGGGCGGGCTTTACAATGAGCAGTTCTTC
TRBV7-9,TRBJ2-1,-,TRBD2,CASSPRLAGDIYNEQFF,TGTGCCAGCAGCCCCCGACTAGCGGGGGACATCTACAATGAGCAGTTCTTC
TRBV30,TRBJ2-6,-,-,CAWSSSGANVLTF,TGTGCCTGGTCTAGCTCTGGGGCCAACGTCCTGACTTTC
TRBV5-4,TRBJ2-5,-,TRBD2,CASSAGTSQETQYF,TGTGCCAGCAGCGCCGGGACTAGCCAAGAGACCCAGTACTTC
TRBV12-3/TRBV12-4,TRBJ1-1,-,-,CASSLITNTEAFF,TGTGCCAGCAGTTTAATCACTAACACTGAAGCTTTCTTT